One sample yielded the 31 T cell receptor beta chains listed below, sequenced in a study of blood T cell repertoires in COVID-19. The method was immunoSEQ multiplex PCR; TCRdb's version includes in-frame clones alone and lacks a portion of them. The repertoire includes 150,000 to 200,000 clones, 86% of them detected once, and roughly 3.3% sits in the top ten. Sequencing was performed on peripheral blood. The receptors originated from a man in his 70s with acute or convalescent COVID-19.

The V and J genes are TRBV4-3 and TRBJ1-1; the D gene is possibly TRBD1 (5 bases). Trimming shortened V by 10 bases and J by 10 bases, and 25 bases separated the two germline ends. The V gene's germline CDR1 is LGHNA and CDR2 YSLEER. The CDR3 has 14 residues. In DNA, the CDR3 is TGCGCCACGGCGGCTGGGGGTGTACGGGGGGGAGCTTTCTTT. Amino acids: CATAAGGVRGGAFF.

The V call is TRBV24-1, the J call TRBJ2-3; possibly TRBD1 for D (5 bases). The V gene lost 3 bases and the J gene lost 6 bases, with 18 bases spanning the gap. Germline V gene lookup returns CDR1 KGHDR and CDR2 SFDVKD. This CDR3 is 16 amino acids long. CDR3 loop: CATSDEDQGVIDTQYF. The DNA for the CDR3 is TGTGCCACCAGTGATGAGGACCAGGGTGTGATCGATACGCAGTATTTT.

The chain is built from TRBV4-2 and TRBJ2-7; 9 nucleotides match TRBD2. Unmatched junction bases numbered 5, after V lost 1 base and J lost 4 bases. Germline-derived CDR1 and CDR2 are LGHNA and YNFKEQ. The CDR3 runs to 15 residues. The CDR3 DNA sequence: TGTGCCAGCAGCCAAGTCCGACTAGCGGAGTACGAGCAGTACTTC. Encoded protein: CASSQVRLAEYEQYF.

The V and J genes are TRBV5-1 and TRBJ1-3, with TRBD1 as a possible D gene (6 bases). The CDR3 consists of 13 residues. CDR1 and CDR2 (germline): SGHRS, YFSETQ. V shed 2 bases and J shed 4 bases, with 7 bases lying between them. The CDR3 protein is CASSFGQGNTIYF. The CDR3 coding sequence is TGCGCCAGCAGCTTTGGACAGGGAAACACCATATATTTT.

The chain employs TRBV9 and TRBJ2-2, with 7 bases matching TRBD2. V shed 4 bases and J 1 base; nucleotides not matched to a gene: 4. This CDR3 comprises 15 residues. Germline values: CDR1 SGDLS, CDR2 YYNGEE. CDR3 sequence (DNA): TGTGCCAGCAGCCCTCTAGCGGAGAACACCGGGGAGCTGTTTTTT. Its translation: CASSPLAENTGELFF.

The table lists this clone with a count of one. V is TRBV5-1 and J is TRBJ1-2; no definite D call. V was clipped by 4 bases and J by 4 bases, with 8 bases between them. CDR1 and CDR2 (germline): SGHRS, YFSETQ. The CDR3 is 12 amino acids. CDR3 coding DNA: TGCGCCAGCAGCGGAGCGTCCTATGGCTACACCTTC. As protein: CASSGASYGYTF.

The chain recombines TRBV27 with TRBJ2-6, with 10 bases fitting TRBD2. Germline lookup yields CDR1 MNHEY and CDR2 SMNVEV (reference sequence). The CDR3 length is 17 residues. V shed 6 bases and J 3 bases; nucleotides not matched to a gene: 8. The CDR3: CASRRLAGEGGANVLTF. The CDR3 DNA reads TGTGCCAGCAGAAGGCTAGCGGGAGAAGGTGGGGCCAACGTCCTGACTTTC.

The chain combines TRBV27 with TRBJ2-7; 9 bases are shared with TRBD1. From germline, CDR1 is MNHEY and CDR2 SMNVEV (reference sequence). This CDR3 contains 14 residues. Germline trimming cut 5 bases from V and 2 bases from J; bases unmatched to any gene: 4. For the CDR3, the DNA is TGTGCCAGCAGTGTACAGGGGGCCCCCTACGAGCAGTACTTC. Translation: CASSVQGAPYEQYF.

The chain carries TRBV5-5 and TRBJ2-7, with D tentatively TRBD2 (6 bases). Germline V gives CDR1 SGHKS, CDR2 YYEKEE (reference sequence). V was trimmed by 0 bases and J by 2 bases, leaving 12 bases between them. The CDR3 length is 15 residues. The CDR3 loop is CASSLEVGGPYEQYF. CDR3 coding DNA: TGTGCCAGCAGCTTGGAGGTGGGAGGCCCCTACGAGCAGTACTTC.

The rearrangement uses TRBV19 and TRBJ2-2; possibly TRBD1 for D (5 bases). Trimming took off 5 bases at V and 4 bases at J, with 11 bases between the two ends. The CDR3 covers 14 residues. Germline CDR1 LNHDA, CDR2 SQIVND (reference sequence). For the CDR3, the DNA is TGTGCCAGTAGTCCCAGGGCGGCCACCGGGGAGCTGTTTTTT. Its translation: CASSPRAATGELFF.

This sequence joins TRBV9 and TRBJ1-1; TRBD1 is a possible D gene (5 bases). Germline lookup yields CDR1 SGDLS and CDR2 YYNGEE. The CDR3 is 14 amino acids. The germline V and J ends were trimmed by 0 bases and 3 bases, with 9 bases remaining between them. The CDR3: CASSVAPGHTEAFF. The CDR3 DNA sequence: TGTGCCAGCAGCGTAGCCCCAGGGCACACTGAAGCTTTCTTT.

The CDR3 coding sequence is TGTGCCAGCAGTTATCACGGGGGCACTGAAGCTTTCTTT. Translated: CASSYHGGTEAFF. J is TRBJ1-1 and V is TRBV12-3 or TRBV12-4; perhaps TRBD1 as D (5 bases). This CDR3 region has 13 residues. V was cut by 4 bases and J by 4 bases, with 10 bases left in between.

This clone came up once. This chain links TRBV27 with TRBJ2-2, with D possibly being TRBD1 (6 bases). Germline CDR1 reads MNHEY; CDR2 reads SMNVEV (reference sequence). The CDR3 has 16 residues. V gave up 7 bases and J gave up 4 bases, with 19 bases separating them. The CDR3 coding sequence is TGTGCCAGCACCCCCGACAGGTCTAGGGCCACCGGGGAGCTGTTTTTT. This translates into CASTPDRSRATGELFF.

V usage is TRBV5-1 and J usage is TRBJ1-2; 9 bases match TRBD1. The CDR3 contains 17 residues. With V trimmed by 0 bases and J by 4 bases, 10 bases remained unmatched. Germline V gives CDR1 SGHRS, CDR2 YFSETQ. The CDR3 DNA sequence: TGCGCCAGCAGCTTGGAGGACAGGGGTGAGAAAAGCTATGGCTACACCTTC. Encoded protein: CASSLEDRGEKSYGYTF.

The V and J genes are TRBV19 and TRBJ1-4; D is undetermined. The ends were cut back, 3 bases at V and 2 bases at J, with 7 bases in the middle. Germline CDR1 is LNHDA and CDR2 is SQIVND (reference sequence). The CDR3 runs 14 residues. In nucleotides, the CDR3 is TGTGCCAGTAGTATCGGAGTCACTAATGAAAAACTGTTTTTT. It yields the protein CASSIGVTNEKLFF.

The CDR3 region is CASSAGTGVEAFF. DNA of the CDR3: TGTGCCAGCAGTGCCGGGACAGGGGTTGAAGCTTTCTTT. This rearrangement joins TRBV6-4 to TRBJ1-1, with 10 bases fitting TRBD1. J lost 7 bases, V lost 4 bases, and 3 bases had no gene match. The CDR3 has 13 residues. CDR1 and CDR2 (germline): MRHNA, SNTAGT.

The chain carries TRBV16 and TRBJ2-7, with 9 bases that match TRBD2. This CDR3 region has 15 residues. With V trimmed by 2 bases and J by 5 bases, 7 bases remained unmatched. Germline CDR1 reads KGHSY; CDR2 reads FQNENV. The CDR3 region has the DNA TGTGCCAGCAGCCAACAGGGGACTAGCCCTAACGAGCAGTACTTC. Residues: CASSQQGTSPNEQYF. Drawing the rest from reference TRBV16 and TRBJ2-7, the complete variable domain is GEEVAQTPKHLVRGEGQKAKLYCAPIKGHSYVFWYQQVLKNEFKFLISFQNENVFDETGMPKERFSAKCLPNSPCSLEIQATKLEDSAVYFCASSQQGTSPNEQYFGPGTRLTVT.

This sequence joins TRBV7-9 and TRBJ1-1, with 8 nucleotides matching TRBD1. CDR1 and CDR2 from the germline V gene are SEHNR and FQNEAQ (reference sequence). The CDR3 is made up of 13 amino acids. V lost 3 bases, J lost 7 bases, and 4 bases stayed unmatched. The CDR3 spells CASSFGQGGEAFF. CDR3 sequence (DNA): TGTGCCAGCAGCTTCGGACAGGGCGGTGAAGCTTTCTTT.

This chain uses TRBV9 with TRBJ2-5; 8 bases agree with TRBD2. The V gene's germline CDR1 is SGDLS and CDR2 YYNGEE. The CDR3 loop spans 16 amino acids. V shed 0 bases and J 4 bases; nucleotides not matched to a gene: 8. CDR3 residues: CASSVGAGVTIETQYF. The CDR3 DNA is TGTGCCAGCAGCGTAGGAGCGGGAGTTACGATAGAGACCCAGTACTTC.

This clone was picked up a small number of times. The CDR3 bases are TGTGCCAGCAGCTTAGGGGAGGCCCTTTCACCCCTCCACTTT. This codes for CASSLGEALSPLHF. This chain joins TRBV7-2 and TRBJ1-6; the D is unclear. CDR1 SGHTA and CDR2 FQGNSA come from the germline V gene. The CDR3 is 14 amino acids. V lost 1 base to trimming and J lost 9 bases, with 10 bases between them. The whole variable domain, filled in from reference TRBV7-2 and TRBJ1-6, reads GAGVSQSPSNKVTEKGKDVELRCDPISGHTALYWYRQSLGQGLEFLIYFQGNSAPDKSGLPSDRFSAERTGGSVSTLTIQRTQQEDSAVYLCASSLGEALSPLHFGNGTRLTVT.

This sequence joins TRBV6-5 and TRBJ2-2, with 8 bases fitting TRBD1. The CDR3 sequence is 14 residues long. The junction had 8 bases not matched to a gene; V was cut back by 9 bases and J by 5 bases. Germline CDR1 reads MNHEY; CDR2 reads SVGAGI. In nucleotides, the CDR3 is TGTGCCAGTGAACAGGGGGGATTTACCGGGGAGCTGTTTTTT. Translation: CASEQGGFTGELFF.

The DNA for the CDR3 is TGTGCCATCAGTAACACAAGGAACACTGAAGCTTTCTTT. Protein product: CAISNTRNTEAFF. This chain connects TRBV10-3 to TRBJ1-1; D unresolved. V lost 5 bases, J lost 1 base, and 8 bases lay in between. Germline V gene lookup returns CDR1 ENHRY and CDR2 SYGVKD. The CDR3 is 13 amino acids.

CDR3 in DNA: TGTGCCAGCAGCTTGGGGGGACTAGCGGGAAGGGCCGGGGAGCTGTTTTTT. This codes for CASSLGGLAGRAGELFF. The rearrangement joins TRBV5-4 to TRBJ2-2; 13 bases are shared with TRBD2. The CDR3 consists of 17 residues. V dropped 0 bases and J dropped 6; count of bases not matched to a gene: 5. CDR1 and CDR2 from the germline V gene are SGHNT and YYREEE (reference sequence).

The V and J genes are TRBV24-1 and TRBJ1-3; 7 bases line up with TRBD1. V was clipped by 3 bases and J by 4 bases; unmatched bases: 8. Germline V gene data show CDR1 as KGHDR and CDR2 as SFDVKD. The CDR3 sequence is 16 residues long. CDR3: CATSDPGTEGGNTIYF. CDR3 DNA sequence: TGTGCCACCAGTGATCCCGGGACAGAAGGAGGAAACACCATATATTTT.

V is TRBV5-4 and J is TRBJ2-5; 9 bases align to TRBD2. J gave up 0 bases and V 4 bases, and 7 bases lay outside the gene matches. Germline V gene data show CDR1 as SGHNT and CDR2 as YYREEE (reference sequence). This CDR3 has 16 amino acids. The CDR3 region is CASSTGAGGNQETQYF. CDR3 DNA: TGTGCCAGCAGCACCGGAGCGGGAGGCAACCAAGAGACCCAGTACTTC.

The rearrangement joins TRBV3-1 (or the pseudogene TRBV3-2) to TRBJ1-5; 10 bases line up with TRBD1. There are 15 residues in the CDR3. Germline-derived CDR1 and CDR2 are LGHDT and YNNKEL (reference sequence). The junction had 5 bases not matched to a gene; V was cut back by 4 bases and J by 5 bases. CDR3 DNA: TGTGCCAGCAGCCTCGGACAGGGGGAGTATCAGCCCCAGCATTTT. Translation gives CASSLGQGEYQPQHF.

The V gene is TRBV28, the J gene TRBJ2-7; 9 bases are shared with TRBD2. The CDR3 contains 15 residues. V was clipped by 2 bases and J by 4 bases; unmatched bases: 6. Germline CDR1 is MDHEN and CDR2 is SYDVKM. CDR3 nucleotide sequence: TGTGCCAGCAGTTTAGCCGGGACTAGCCTTTACGAGCAGTACTTC. It specifies CASSLAGTSLYEQYF.

The chain carries TRBV28 and TRBJ1-1; possibly TRBD1 for D (6 bases). The CDR3 is made up of 13 amino acids. Germline CDR1 is MDHEN and CDR2 is SYDVKM. Trimming removed 4 bases from V and 3 bases from J, with 9 bases in between. The CDR3 loop reads CASSSGQYTEAFF. The CDR3 DNA reads as TGTGCCAGCAGTTCAGGACAGTACACTGAAGCTTTCTTT.

The gene calls are TRBV2 and TRBJ2-5; 12 bases agree with TRBD2. The V and J ends lost 5 bases and 5 bases, in that order; junction bases with no gene match: 6. This CDR3 has 15 amino acids. Looked up from germline, CDR1 is SNHLY and CDR2 is FYNNEI. DNA of the CDR3: TGTGCCAGCAGTTACCCTAGCGGGGGGGCCGAGACCCAGTACTTC. Its translation: CASSYPSGGAETQYF.

The chain couples TRBV27 to TRBJ2-7; 9 bases fit TRBD1. The germline V gene encodes CDR1 MNHEY and CDR2 SMNVEV (reference sequence). This CDR3 is 17 amino acids long. V dropped 3 bases and J dropped 6; count of bases not matched to a gene: 15. The chain's CDR3 is CASSLRGYRGLNLEQYF. The CDR3 DNA is TGTGCCAGCAGTTTGAGGGGTTACAGGGGGCTTAACCTCGAGCAGTACTTC.

The chain links TRBV27 to TRBJ2-7; 10 nucleotides agree with TRBD2. V lost 6 bases to trimming and J lost 2 bases; unmatched junction nucleotides: 7. CDR1 and CDR2 (germline): MNHEY, SMNVEV (reference sequence). The CDR3 length is 15 residues. In DNA form, the CDR3 reads TGTGCCAGCAGAATAACTAGCGGGACTACCTACGAGCAGTACTTC. Translation: CASRITSGTTYEQYF.